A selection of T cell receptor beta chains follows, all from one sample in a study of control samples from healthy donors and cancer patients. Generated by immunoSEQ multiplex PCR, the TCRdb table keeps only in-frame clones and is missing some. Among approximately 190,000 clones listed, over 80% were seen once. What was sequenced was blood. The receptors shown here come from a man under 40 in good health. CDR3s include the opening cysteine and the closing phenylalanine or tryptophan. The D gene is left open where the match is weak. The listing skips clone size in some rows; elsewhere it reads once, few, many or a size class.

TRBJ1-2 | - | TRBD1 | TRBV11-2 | CASSLSTGVYGYTF | TGTGCCAGCAGCTTATCGACAGGGGTCTATGGCTACACCTTC
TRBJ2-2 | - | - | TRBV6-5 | CASRSAPYTGELFF | TGTGCCAGCAGGTCCGCCCCCTACACCGGGGAGCTGTTTTTT
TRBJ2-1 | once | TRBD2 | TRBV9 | CASSLTSGGTRLHNEQFF | TGTGCCAGCAGTCTAACATCCGGGGGGACTAGGCTCCACAATGAGCAGTTCTTC
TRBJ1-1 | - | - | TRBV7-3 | CASSSGMNTEAFF | TGTGCCAGCAGCTCAGGGATGAACACTGAAGCTTTCTTT
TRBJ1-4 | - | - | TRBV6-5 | CASSWTQSEKLFF | TGTGCCAGCTCTTGGACCCAGAGTGAAAAACTGTTTTTT
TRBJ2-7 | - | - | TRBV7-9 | CASSLQVSYEQYF | TGTGCCAGCAGCTTACAGGTCTCCTACGAGCAGTACTTC
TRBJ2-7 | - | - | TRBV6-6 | CASSYSRYYEQYF | TGTGCCAGCAGTTACTCAAGGTACTACGAGCAGTACTTC
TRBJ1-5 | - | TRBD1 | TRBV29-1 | CSVKTGGSNQPQHF | TGCAGCGTTAAAACAGGGGGTAGCAATCAGCCCCAGCATTTT
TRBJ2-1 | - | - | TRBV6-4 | CASSVSQRGEQFF | TGTGCCAGCAGTGTCTCTCAGCGAGGGGAGCAGTTCTTC
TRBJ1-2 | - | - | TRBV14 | CASSPLPGTNYGYTF | TGTGCCAGCAGCCCCCTCCCGGGGACTAACTATGGCTACACCTTC
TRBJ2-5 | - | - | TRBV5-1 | CASSLDRELETQYF | TGCGCCAGCAGCTTGGATCGGGAGTTGGAGACCCAGTACTTC
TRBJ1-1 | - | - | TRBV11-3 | CASSFGLNTEAFF | TGTGCCAGCAGCTTCGGTTTAAACACTGAAGCTTTCTTT
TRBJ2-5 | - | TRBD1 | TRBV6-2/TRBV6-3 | CASSSPGTGLKTQYF | TGTGCCAGCAGCTCCCCGGGGACAGGGTTGAAGACCCAGTACTTC
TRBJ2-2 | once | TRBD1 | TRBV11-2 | CASSLSGGNGELFF | TGTGCCAGCAGCTTATCAGGGGGCAACGGGGAGCTGTTTTTT
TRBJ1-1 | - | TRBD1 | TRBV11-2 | CASSPRQGRGNTEAFF | TGTGCCAGCAGCCCGCGACAGGGGAGGGGGAACACTGAAGCTTTCTTT
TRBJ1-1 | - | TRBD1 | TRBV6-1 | CASSEPGTGVRAFF | TGTGCCAGCAGTGAACCGGGTACAGGGGTAAGAGCTTTCTTT
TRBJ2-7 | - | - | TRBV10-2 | CASSVASYEQYF | TGCGCCAGCAGTGTGGCTTCCTACGAGCAGTACTTC
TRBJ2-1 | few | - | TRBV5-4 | CASSTGPISYNEQFF | TGTGCCAGCAGCACGGGACCGATCTCCTACAATGAGCAGTTCTTC
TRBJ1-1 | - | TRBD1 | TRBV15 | CATSRLGQGTEAFF | TGTGCCACCAGCAGACTTGGACAGGGAACTGAAGCTTTCTTT
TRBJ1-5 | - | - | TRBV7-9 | CASSPGDSRNQPQHF | TGTGCCAGCAGCCCCGGTGACAGCCGCAATCAGCCCCAGCATTTT
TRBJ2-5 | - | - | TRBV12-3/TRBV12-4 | CASTISSETQYF | TGTGCCAGCACCATTAGTTCGGAGACCCAGTACTTC
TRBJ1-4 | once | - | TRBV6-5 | CASSPLNEKLFF | TGTGCCAGCAGTCCCCTCAATGAAAAACTGTTTTTT
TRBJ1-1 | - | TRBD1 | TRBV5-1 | CASSPKTGTNTEAFF | TGCGCCAGCAGCCCTAAGACAGGGACGAACACTGAAGCTTTCTTT
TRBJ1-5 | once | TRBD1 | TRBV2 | CASTGQDLSNQPQHF | TGTGCCAGCACGGGACAGGACCTTAGCAATCAGCCCCAGCATTTT
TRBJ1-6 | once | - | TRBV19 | CASSTRTAYNSPLHF | TGTGCCAGTAGTACGAGGACAGCTTATAATTCACCCCTCCACTTT
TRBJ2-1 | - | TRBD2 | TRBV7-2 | CASSFPGGGKNNEQFF | TGTGCCAGCAGCTTCCCGGGCGGGGGGAAAAACAATGAGCAGTTCTTC
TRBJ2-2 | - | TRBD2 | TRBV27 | CASSLPGGAGELFF | TGTGCCAGCAGTTTGCCGGGGGGGGCCGGGGAGCTGTTTTTT